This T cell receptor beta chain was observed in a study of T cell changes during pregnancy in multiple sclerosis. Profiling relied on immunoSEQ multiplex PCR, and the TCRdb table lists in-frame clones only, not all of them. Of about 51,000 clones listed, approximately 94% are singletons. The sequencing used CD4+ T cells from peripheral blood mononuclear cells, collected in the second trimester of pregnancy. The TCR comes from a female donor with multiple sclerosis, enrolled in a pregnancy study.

In DNA, the CDR3 is TGCAGCGCCCGACGGGGCAGGGGCTCCTACGAGCAGTACTTC. It translates to CSARRGRGSYEQYF. The genes are TRBV29-1 and TRBJ2-7; D is possibly TRBD1 (6 bases). Germline values: CDR1 SQVTM, CDR2 ANQGSEA. V gave up 7 bases and J gave up 0 bases, with 16 bases separating them. The CDR3 contains 14 residues.